This T cell receptor (beta chain) came from a study of blood T cells in healthy people across ages. Total RNA extraction produced at least 5 micrograms (per sample) for the study. J was trimmed by 2 bases and V by 8 bases; bases with no gene match: 5. The CDR3 has 13 amino acids. The germline CDR1 and CDR2 sequences are ENHRY and SYGVKD. For the second PCR, which ran for roughly 6 to 12 cycles, a sample-barcoded 5' primer and a J-beta primer mix were used. Via MiXCR, TCRdb re-called the 5' RACE reads, giving one row per CDR3 protein. Of about 620,000 distinct CDR3 sequences listed, approximately 21% are singletons. The table lists this clonotype with a few counts.

The sequencing input was blood. The TCR originated in a man aged 70 or older in good health. This sequence joins TRBV10-3 and TRBJ2-5; 7 bases match TRBD1. CDR3 amino acids: CAIRQGRQETQYF. In nucleotides, the CDR3 is TGTGCCATCCGACAGGGAAGACAAGAGACCCAGTACTTC.